The subject of this entry is one T cell receptor (beta chain). The J segment lost 2 bases and the V segment lost 3 bases, leaving 5 bases of the junction unmatched. The germline V gene has CDR1 MGHRA and CDR2 YSYEKL. CDR3 length: 15 amino acids. This sample stems from a study of control samples from healthy donors and cancer patients. Measured with immunoSEQ multiplex PCR; TCRdb has only the in-frame clones, and not every one. In the table there are some 140,000 clones, approximately 96% of which are singletons. The sample consisted of blood. The chain links TRBV4-1 to TRBJ1-1; 8 nucleotides agree with TRBD1. This receptor was obtained from a man aged 35 to 55 in good health. This CDR3 is CASSHHGQGNTEAFF. CDR3 coding DNA: TGCGCCAGCAGCCACCACGGACAGGGAAACACTGAAGCTTTCTTT.